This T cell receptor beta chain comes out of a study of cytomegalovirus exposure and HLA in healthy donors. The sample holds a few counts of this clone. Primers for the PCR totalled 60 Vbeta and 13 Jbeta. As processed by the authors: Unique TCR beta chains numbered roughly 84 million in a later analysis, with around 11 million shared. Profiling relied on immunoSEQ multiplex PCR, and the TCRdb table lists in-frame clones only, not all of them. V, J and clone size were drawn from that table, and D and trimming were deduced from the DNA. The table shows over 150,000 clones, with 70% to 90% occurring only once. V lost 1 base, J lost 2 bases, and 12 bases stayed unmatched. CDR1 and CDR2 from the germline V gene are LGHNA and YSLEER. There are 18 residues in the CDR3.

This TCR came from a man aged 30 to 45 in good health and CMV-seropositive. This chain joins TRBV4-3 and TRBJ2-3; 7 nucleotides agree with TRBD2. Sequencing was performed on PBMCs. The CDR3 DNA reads TGCGCCAGCAGCCAAGGAACGGGCAGCGGGATAACCACAGATACGCAGTATTTT. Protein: CASSQGTGSGITTDTQYF.